The 26 T cell receptor beta chains in this list originate from one sample, sequenced in a study of blood T cell repertoires in COVID-19. This table comes from immunoSEQ multiplex PCR, and its TCRdb copy is limited to in-frame clones, with some not included. The sample lists 90,000 to 110,000 clones; approximately 87% were seen once. Material for sequencing was peripheral blood. Every receptor here comes from a woman aged 50 to 60 with acute or convalescent COVID-19.

This chain uses TRBV6-6 with TRBJ1-2, with 12 bases identical to TRBD1. The germline V gene has CDR1 MNHNY and CDR2 SVGAGI (reference sequence). The CDR3 runs 15 residues. With V trimmed by 1 base and J by 5 bases, 2 bases remained unmatched. The CDR3 region is CASSYLGQGAYGYTF. CDR3 nucleotides: TGTGCCAGCAGTTACTTGGGACAGGGGGCTTATGGCTACACCTTC.

The chain is built from TRBV5-1 and TRBJ2-1, with a tentative D call TRBD1 (5 bases). CDR1 and CDR2 (germline): SGHRS, YFSETQ. With 4 bases removed from V and 4 bases from J, the gap between germline ends came to 18 bases. The CDR3 runs 16 residues. In DNA form, the CDR3 reads TGCGCCAGCAGCGTTGATATGTGGGGCCCTTACAATGAGCAGTTCTTC. Translating gives CASSVDMWGPYNEQFF.

This sequence joins TRBV6-2 or TRBV6-3 and TRBJ2-1; D uncertain. From germline, CDR1 is MNHEY and CDR2 SVGEGT. The CDR3 has 12 amino acids. Trimming left V 6 bases short and J 12 bases short, with 15 bases between. CDR3 protein: CASSPAGPGQFF. CDR3 coding DNA: TGTGCCAGCAGCCCGGCAGGTCCTGGGCAGTTCTTC.

The rearrangement uses TRBV15 and TRBJ2-7; perhaps TRBD1 as D (6 bases). The CDR3 has 13 amino acids. Germline V gene lookup returns CDR1 LNHNV and CDR2 YYDKDF (reference sequence). V was cut by 5 bases and J by 3 bases, with 11 bases left in between. In DNA form, the CDR3 reads TGTGCCACCAGCCGCGCCAGGGGCTACGAGCAGTACTTC. It specifies CATSRARGYEQYF.

This clone was counted a few times. This chain joins TRBV5-6 and TRBJ1-4, with D perhaps TRBD1 (6 bases). The germline V gene has CDR1 SGHDT and CDR2 YYEEEE. The CDR3 spans 14 residues. Trimming shortened V by 0 bases and J by 5 bases, and 8 bases separated the two germline ends. In DNA form, the CDR3 reads TGTGCCAGCAGCTTGGGGACAGCAAATGAAAAACTGTTTTTT. Its translation is CASSLGTANEKLFF.

This clone appeared a few times. Other nucleotide sequences in the sample specify the same CDR3. The rearrangement joins TRBV5-1 to TRBJ1-1; TRBD1 aligns across 8 bases. The V and J ends lost 0 bases and 3 bases, in that order; junction bases with no gene match: 1. This CDR3 has 14 amino acids. Per germline, CDR1 SGHRS and CDR2 YFSETQ. The CDR3 DNA sequence: TGCGCCAGCAGCTTGGGACAGGGGTACACTGAAGCTTTCTTT. Translating gives CASSLGQGYTEAFF.

This chain connects TRBV7-9 to TRBJ1-2; D is undetermined. The CDR3 covers 13 residues. Germline V lookup: CDR1 SEHNR, CDR2 FQNEAQ (reference sequence). V dropped 3 bases and J dropped 4 bases, with 9 bases sitting between them. The chain's CDR3 is CASSLREGYGYTF. The CDR3 DNA is TGTGCCAGCAGCTTGAGGGAGGGCTATGGCTACACCTTC.

This clone was found a few times. V gene TRBV3-1 (or the pseudogene TRBV3-2) combines with J gene TRBJ2-2; D perhaps matches TRBD2 (5 bases). CDR1 and CDR2 from the germline V gene are LGHDT and YNNKEL (reference sequence). The CDR3 runs to 16 residues. Trimming took off 1 base at V and 5 bases at J, with 14 bases between the two ends. DNA for the CDR3: TGTGCCAGCAGCCAAGTAGGCTCCGGGAAGACCGGGGAGCTGTTTTTT. Translated, it gives CASSQVGSGKTGELFF.

The gene calls are TRBV19 and TRBJ2-6, with a possible D match to TRBD1 (5 bases). Trimming pared 8 bases from V and 3 bases from J, leaving 8 bases between. CDR3 size: 13 residues. CDR1 and CDR2 (germline): LNHDA, SQIVND (reference sequence). Here the CDR3 DNA reads TGTGCCAGTCACAGGATTGGGGCCAACGTCCTGACTTTC. Its translation is CASHRIGANVLTF.

V gene TRBV25-1 combines with J gene TRBJ2-7; D is possibly TRBD2 (6 bases). V gave up 6 bases and J gave up 2 bases, with 11 bases separating them. Germline V lookup: CDR1 MGHDK, CDR2 SYGVNS. The CDR3 is 13 residues long. The CDR3 sequence: CASSRELTYEQYF. The CDR3 DNA reads TGTGCCAGCAGCCGGGAGCTTACCTACGAGCAGTACTTC.

This clone appeared once. The chain employs TRBV2 and TRBJ1-1; D may be TRBD1 (6 bases). The CDR3 totals 13 residues. The V end was cut by 8 bases, the J end by 4 bases, with 14 bases between. The germline CDR1 and CDR2 sequences are SNHLY and FYNNEI. CDR3 protein: CASGIQGFTEAFF. The CDR3 bases are TGTGCCAGCGGCATACAGGGATTCACTGAAGCTTTCTTT.

This clone was seen a handful of times. The chain carries TRBV7-9 and TRBJ2-7; possibly TRBD1 for D (5 bases). Germline V lookup: CDR1 SEHNR, CDR2 FQNEAQ (reference sequence). The CDR3 is 14 residues long. V lost 5 bases, J lost 2 bases, and 13 bases lay in between. The CDR3 reads CASSLRTRPYEQYF. For the CDR3, the DNA is TGTGCCAGCAGCCTACGGACACGGCCCTACGAGCAGTACTTC.

The chain joins TRBV18 to TRBJ2-1; D not certain. V was cut by 3 bases and J by 2 bases, with 8 bases left in between. The CDR3 runs 14 residues. Germline CDR1 reads KGHSH; CDR2 reads LQKENI. DNA for the CDR3: TGTGCCAGCTCACCGAAGAGAACCTACAATGAGCAGTTCTTC. The encoded protein is CASSPKRTYNEQFF.

Here the CDR3 DNA reads TGTGCCAGCAGTGAATCCGGGTACAATGAAAAACTGTTTTTT. Its protein product is CASSESGYNEKLFF. The chain carries TRBV25-1 and TRBJ1-4, with D unresolved. CDR1 and CDR2 from the germline V gene are MGHDK and SYGVNS. V lost 1 base, J lost 5 bases, and 8 bases lay in between. The CDR3 is 14 residues long.

The CDR3 DNA is TGTGCCAGCAGCTTCGGGACAGGGTCCACCGGGGAGCTGTTTTTT. Its protein is CASSFGTGSTGELFF. This rearrangement joins TRBV7-8 to TRBJ2-2; TRBD1 matches 9 bases. Germline trimming cut 3 bases from V and 4 bases from J; bases unmatched to any gene: 3. CDR3 length equals 15 residues. CDR1 is SGHVS and CDR2 is FQNEAQ in the germline V gene.

This clone showed up just once. In DNA form, the CDR3 reads TGCGCCAGCAGTGGGGGGGCCTTAAACAATGAGCAGTTCTTC. Translated, it gives CASSGGALNNEQFF. The gene calls are TRBV5-1 and TRBJ2-1; perhaps TRBD2 as D (7 bases). The CDR3 is 14 residues long. V was trimmed by 5 bases and J by 5 bases, leaving 14 bases between them. Germline CDR1 SGHRS, CDR2 YFSETQ.

The V gene is TRBV2, the J gene TRBJ2-7; D might be TRBD1 (5 bases). Germline loops: CDR1 SNHLY, CDR2 FYNNEI. CDR3 length: 14 amino acids. Trimming took 1 base from V and 9 from J, leaving 16 bases between them. The CDR3 here is CASSEEWGRVGQYF. The CDR3 DNA is TGTGCCAGCAGTGAAGAGTGGGGCAGGGTGGGGCAGTACTTC.

This clone was detected only a few times. V usage is TRBV21-1 and J usage is TRBJ1-2; TRBD1 is the table's D call and was not checked against the DNA. TRBV21-1 has pseudogene status. CDR3 length: 12 amino acids. The CDR3 nucleotides read TGTGCCAGCAGCAGCCTGAACCCAGGTTACACCTTC. As protein: CASSSLNPGYTF.

The rearrangement links TRBV20-1 to TRBJ1-1; D ambiguous. CDR3 length equals 15 residues. Between the trimmed V and J ends, which lost 3 bases and 0 bases, there was a span of 14 bases. Looked up from germline, CDR1 is DFQATT and CDR2 is SNEGSKA (reference sequence). The CDR3 nucleotides are TGCAGTGCTAGTCCGGTGAATGGAGTGAACACTGAAGCTTTCTTT. This translates into CSASPVNGVNTEAFF.

Turning to this clone: Other DNA variants within this sample encode the same CDR3. This chain uses TRBV29-1 with TRBJ1-1; D call uncertain. Germline lookup yields CDR1 SQVTM and CDR2 ANQGSEA. V dropped 4 bases and J dropped 6 bases, with 6 bases sitting between them. The CDR3 has 10 residues. The CDR3 is CSVVGAEAFF. For the CDR3, the DNA is TGCAGCGTTGTAGGAGCTGAAGCTTTCTTT. Together with reference TRBV29-1 and TRBJ1-1, the CDR3 gives the full variable domain: SAVISQKPSRDICQRGTSLTIQCQVDSQVTMMFWYRQQPGQSLTLIATANQGSEATYESGFVIDKFPISRPNLTFSTLTVSNMSPEDSSIYLCSVVGAEAFFGQGTRLTVV.

This clone came up once. The chain is built from TRBV6-5 and TRBJ2-2; a possible D gene is TRBD2 (5 bases). Germline values: CDR1 MNHEY, CDR2 SVGAGI. Trimming stripped 5 bases from V and 7 bases from J, with 14 bases between. The CDR3 extends over 14 amino acids. CDR3 amino acids: CASSHFSGYGELFF. CDR3 DNA sequence: TGTGCCAGCAGTCACTTTTCGGGGTACGGGGAGCTGTTTTTT.

The table lists this clone with a few counts. The gene calls are TRBV30 and TRBJ2-2; D is possibly TRBD1 (6 bases). The CDR3 runs 15 residues. The germline V gene encodes CDR1 GTSNPN and CDR2 SVGIG (reference sequence). Deletions cut 0 bases from V and 1 base from J, with 9 bases between. The CDR3 bases are TGTGCCTGGAGTGTATTCAGGGGGAACACCGGGGAGCTGTTTTTT. Amino acids: CAWSVFRGNTGELFF.

The rearrangement uses TRBV10-2 and TRBJ2-7; 8 nucleotides match TRBD1. CDR1 and CDR2 from the germline V gene are WSHSY and SAAADI. This CDR3 has 15 amino acids. V lost 7 bases, J lost 2 bases, and 10 bases stayed unmatched. The CDR3 is CASTVGTGETYEQYF. The CDR3 bases are TGCGCCAGCACGGTCGGGACAGGTGAAACCTACGAGCAGTACTTC.

The chain employs TRBV19 and TRBJ1-5, with 11 nucleotides matching TRBD1. Per germline, CDR1 LNHDA and CDR2 SQIVND (reference sequence). The CDR3 has 14 residues. J gave up 4 bases and V 8 bases, and 4 bases lay outside the gene matches. For the CDR3, the DNA is TGTGCCAGTGGACAGGGGGCAGTAAATCAGCCCCAGCATTTT. This translates into CASGQGAVNQPQHF. Together with reference TRBV19 and TRBJ1-5, the CDR3 gives the full variable domain: DGGITQSPKYLFRKEGQNVTLSCEQNLNHDAMYWYRQDPGQGLRLIYYSQIVNDFQKGDIAEGYSVSREKKESFPLTVTSAQKNPTAFYLCASGQGAVNQPQHFGDGTRLSIL.

V usage is TRBV29-1 and J usage is TRBJ1-3, with TRBD1 identical over 9 bases. V was clipped by 3 bases and J by 8 bases; unmatched bases: 5. CDR1 and CDR2 (germline): SQVTM, ANQGSEA. The CDR3 extends over 13 amino acids. The CDR3: CSVEGQGFDTIYF. The CDR3, as DNA: TGCAGCGTTGAGGGACAGGGCTTTGACACCATATATTTT.

The chain has TRBV29-1 and TRBJ1-2; tentative D call: TRBD1 (6 bases). This CDR3 is 14 amino acids long. V was pared by 2 bases and J by 8 bases, with 18 bases between. In germline, CDR1 is SQVTM, CDR2 ANQGSEA. In DNA form, the CDR3 reads TGCAGCGTTGAAAGGGGGTCGGGCATTGAGGGCTACACCTTC. Protein product: CSVERGSGIEGYTF.